This T cell receptor beta chain was captured by sequencing in a study of patients and donors after allogeneic stem cell transplantation. TCRdb redid the calling of the RT-PCR reads with MiXCR, one entry per CDR3 protein. The data show more than 850,000 distinct CDR3 sequences, more than 15% seen once. The CDR3 length is 14 residues. Germline V gene data show CDR1 as SEHNR and CDR2 as FQNEAQ (reference sequence). Trimming pared 5 bases from V and 8 bases from J, leaving 18 bases between. Sequenced: blood, either unsorted or a sorted T cell fraction (not recorded which). This chain links TRBV7-9 with TRBJ1-2, with D possibly being TRBD1 (5 bases). This clonotype originated in a human donor who was either an allogeneic HSCT recipient or a stem cell or donor lymphocyte infusion donor (not recorded which). It is not recorded whose cells these are; they may come from a transplant donor. The CDR3 coding sequence is TGTGCCAGCAGCCCGACTGACAGAGCAGAGGGCTACACCTTC. Amino acids: CASSPTDRAEGYTF.